One and the same sample provided the 17 T cell receptor beta chains below, sequenced in a study of radiation and T cells in renal cell carcinoma (dated by TCRdb to 2018 to 2020). Read against the paper, the sample's time point label means: baseline pretreatment blood. This sample's treatment or condition label indicates: 15 Gy SBRT to primary tumor, nephrectomy 4 weeks later. The library came from the immunoSEQ multiplex PCR assay. In its TCRdb copy, this immuneACCESS table keeps in-frame sequences only and misses some clones. Where compared with another copy, unresolved V genes explain less than half of these, and the others have no known cause. The sample table shows about 61,000 clones, and just under 80% are seen once. Together, the top ten hold 7.3% of the sample. Sequences were derived from blood, sampled from a patient whose treatment included radiotherapy and nephrectomy. The receptor source for this set is a man aged 55 to 70 with renal cell carcinoma.

This chain joins TRBV11-2 and TRBJ1-2, with unresolved D. V dropped 1 base and J dropped 8 bases, with 17 bases sitting between them. The CDR3 sequence is 15 residues long. Germline lookup yields CDR1 SGHAT and CDR2 FQNNGV. The chain's CDR3 is CASSLASVLFVGYTF. CDR3 bases: TGTGCCAGCAGCTTAGCCTCTGTCTTATTCGTAGGCTACACCTTC. Filled out from reference TRBV11-2 and TRBJ1-2, the complete variable domain reads EAGVAQSPRYKIIEKRQSVAFWCNPISGHATLYWYQQILGQGPKLLIQFQNNGVVDDSQLPKDRFSAERLKGVDSTLKIQPAKLEDSAVYLCASSLASVLFVGYTFGSGTRLTVV.

The rearrangement joins TRBV7-9 to TRBJ1-5, with a possible D match to TRBD1 (6 bases). Germline V gives CDR1 SEHNR, CDR2 FQNEAQ (reference sequence). There are 13 residues in the CDR3. Trimming took off 4 bases at V and 7 bases at J, with 11 bases between the two ends. CDR3 coding DNA: TGTGCCAGCAGCTCTCAGGGGAACCAGCCCCAGCATTTT. Translation: CASSSQGNQPQHF. Variable domain in full (rest from reference TRBV7-9 and TRBJ1-5): DTGVSQNPRHKITKRGQNVTFRCDPISEHNRLYWYRQTLGQGPEFLTYFQNEAQLEKSRLLSDRFSAERPKGSFSTLEIQRTEQGDSAMYLCASSSQGNQPQHFGDGTRLSIL.

The chain links TRBV10-1 to TRBJ2-2, with a possible D match to TRBD2 (6 bases). The CDR3 consists of 14 residues. Germline-derived CDR1 and CDR2 are WNHNN and SYGVQD (reference sequence). Trimming left V 6 bases short and J 0 bases short, with 8 bases between. As DNA, the CDR3 is TGCGCCAGCAGGGACTACTCGAACACCGGGGAGCTGTTTTTT. It yields the protein CASRDYSNTGELFF.

This chain uses TRBV11-2 with TRBJ2-7; D ambiguous. V was pared by 3 bases and J by 2 bases, with 5 bases between. The CDR3 contains 12 residues. Germline V CDR1 and CDR2: SGHAT, FQNNGV. Written as DNA, the CDR3 is TGTGCCAGCAGCTTTCTGCCCTACGAGCAGTACGTC. Its protein product is CASSFLPYEQYV.

The chain combines TRBV27 with TRBJ1-1; the match to TRBD1 covers 7 bases. The V gene end was trimmed by 6 bases and the J gene end by 0 bases; junction bases not matched to a gene: 4. CDR3 length equals 14 residues. Germline V gene lookup returns CDR1 MNHEY and CDR2 SMNVEV (reference sequence). Written as DNA, the CDR3 is TGTGCCAGCAGCCGGACAGGTATGAACACTGAAGCTTTCTTT. Translation: CASSRTGMNTEAFF.

The chain carries TRBV18 and TRBJ2-7; 9 bases fit TRBD1. With V trimmed by 3 bases and J by 4 bases, 4 bases remained unmatched. The CDR3 loop spans 14 amino acids. CDR1 and CDR2 (germline): KGHSH, LQKENI. The CDR3 spells CASSPRQGVYEQYV. CDR3 bases: TGTGCCAGCTCACCGCGACAGGGGGTATACGAGCAGTACGTC.

The chain carries TRBV6-5 and TRBJ2-2, with 8 bases identical to TRBD1. Germline assignment: CDR1 MNHEY and CDR2 SVGAGI. This CDR3 comprises 15 residues. The J segment lost 4 bases and the V segment lost 2 bases, leaving 3 bases of the junction unmatched. In DNA form, the CDR3 reads TGTGCCAGCAGTTACGGGACAGGAGCCACCGGGGAGCTGTTTTTT. It encodes CASSYGTGATGELFF.

This clone is deemed medium-sized. The chain combines TRBV7-2 with TRBJ1-5; 7 positions match TRBD1. The J segment lost 4 bases and the V segment lost 6 bases, leaving 3 bases of the junction unmatched. The CDR3 is 13 amino acids. CDR1 is SGHTA, CDR2 FQGNSA, per germline. CDR3 protein: CASSDRVNQPQHF. CDR3 bases: TGTGCCAGCAGTGACAGGGTGAATCAGCCCCAGCATTTT.

V and J are TRBV14 and TRBJ2-7, with TRBD1 matching over 10 bases. The CDR3 sequence is 17 residues long. The germline V gene encodes CDR1 SGHDN and CDR2 FVKESK. The V gene end was trimmed by 2 bases and the J gene end by 5 bases; junction bases not matched to a gene: 12. The CDR3 bases are TGTGCCAGCAGCCAATTTCTTCTGGGGGACAGGGGCAACGAGCAGTACTTC. Translated, it gives CASSQFLLGDRGNEQYF.

This clone was seen a handful of times. This sequence joins TRBV11-1 and TRBJ2-2; a weak D match, TRBD1 (5 bases). Trimming stripped 1 base from V and 4 bases from J, with 7 bases between. The CDR3 has 14 residues. Looked up from germline, CDR1 is SGHAT and CDR2 is FQDESV (reference sequence). Here the CDR3 DNA reads TGTGCCAGCAGCTTAGGGCAGGGCACCGGGGAGCTGTTTTTT. Protein: CASSLGQGTGELFF.

In DNA, the CDR3 is TGTGCCAGCAGCCGGGAGGCCTCTGAGCAGCCCCAGCATTTT. Its protein product is CASSREASEQPQHF. The chain is built from TRBV2 and TRBJ1-5; D call uncertain. Germline V lookup: CDR1 SNHLY, CDR2 FYNNEI. The CDR3 sequence is 14 residues long. V lost 6 bases and J lost 7, with 16 bases in between.

The rearrangement links TRBV14 to TRBJ1-2; D ambiguous. The germline V gene encodes CDR1 SGHDN and CDR2 FVKESK. Trimming took off 4 bases at V and 0 bases at J, with 6 bases between the two ends. This CDR3 region has 13 residues. The CDR3 DNA reads TGTGCCAGCAGCCCCCCCGCTAACTATGGCTACACCTTC. Translating it yields CASSPPANYGYTF.

In this sample, this clone turned up once. The rearrangement links TRBV14 to TRBJ1-1, with D unresolved. Germline values: CDR1 SGHDN, CDR2 FVKESK. V shed 0 bases and J shed 0 bases, with 8 bases lying between them. CDR3 length: 15 amino acids. CDR3 in amino acids: CASSQDRDLNTEAFF. The CDR3 nucleotides read TGTGCCAGCAGCCAAGATCGTGACTTGAACACTGAAGCTTTCTTT.

The genes are TRBV15 and TRBJ2-7; 10 nucleotides align to TRBD1. Germline lookup yields CDR1 LNHNV and CDR2 YYDKDF (reference sequence). The length of the CDR3 is 15 residues. The V segment lost 1 base and the J segment 3 bases; nucleotides outside the gene matches: 3. As DNA, the CDR3 is TGTGCCACCAGCAGAGGGACAGGGGGAAACTACGAGCAGTACTTC. Protein sequence: CATSRGTGGNYEQYF.

This clone has just one count. J is TRBJ1-1 and V is TRBV2; D gene uncertain. The CDR3 contains 14 residues. Trimming cost V 3 bases and J 10 bases, with 18 bases left between them. CDR1 SNHLY and CDR2 FYNNEI come from the germline V gene. The CDR3, as DNA: TGTGCCAGCAGTGAGCCGGACCCTCCCAGGCGAGCTTTCTTT. The encoded protein is CASSEPDPPRRAFF.

The rearrangement joins TRBV5-6 to TRBJ2-3, with 10 bases matching TRBD2. Trimming cost V 4 bases and J 2 bases; bases outside gene matches: 7. CDR1 and CDR2 from the germline V gene are SGHDT and YYEEEE. The CDR3 covers 16 residues. In DNA form, the CDR3 reads TGTGCCAGCAGCGCACCCCTAGCGGGGGACACAGATACGCAGTATTTT. This translates into CASSAPLAGDTDTQYF.

The chain carries TRBV4-3 and TRBJ1-4, with D maybe TRBD1 (6 bases). The germline CDR1 and CDR2 sequences are LGHNA and YSLEER. The CDR3 has 16 amino acids. Trimming removed 1 base at V and 8 bases at J, with 17 bases between. The CDR3 spells CASSQGPGDRGEKLFF. As DNA, the CDR3 is TGCGCCAGCAGCCAAGGCCCAGGGGACCGTGGAGAAAAACTGTTTTTT.